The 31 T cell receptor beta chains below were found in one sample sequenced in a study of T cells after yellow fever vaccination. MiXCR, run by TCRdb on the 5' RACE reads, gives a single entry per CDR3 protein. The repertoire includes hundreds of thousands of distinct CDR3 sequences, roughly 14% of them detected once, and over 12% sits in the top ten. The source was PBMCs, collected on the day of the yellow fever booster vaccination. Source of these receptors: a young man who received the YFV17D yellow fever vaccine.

The CDR3 sequence: CASSLRDLAGNIYEQYF. For the CDR3, the DNA is TGTGCCAGCAGCTTGCGGGATCTAGCGGGGAATATCTACGAGCAGTACTTC. V usage is TRBV7-2 and J usage is TRBJ2-7; TRBD2 matches 9 bases. This CDR3 spans 17 amino acids. V was clipped by 3 bases and J by 3 bases; unmatched bases: 12. Germline CDR1 reads SGHTA; CDR2 reads FQGNSA. Together with reference TRBV7-2 and TRBJ2-7, the CDR3 gives the full variable domain: GAGVSQSPSNKVTEKGKDVELRCDPISGHTALYWYRQSLGQGLEFLIYFQGNSAPDKSGLPSDRFSAERTGGSVSTLTIQRTQQEDSAVYLCASSLRDLAGNIYEQYFGPGTRLTVT.

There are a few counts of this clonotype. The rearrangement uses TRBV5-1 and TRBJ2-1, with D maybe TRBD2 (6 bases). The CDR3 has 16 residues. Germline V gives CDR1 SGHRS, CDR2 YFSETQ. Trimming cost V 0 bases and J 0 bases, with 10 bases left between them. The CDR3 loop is CASSLDASDSYNEQFF. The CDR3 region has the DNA TGCGCCAGCAGCTTGGATGCTAGCGACTCCTACAATGAGCAGTTCTTC.

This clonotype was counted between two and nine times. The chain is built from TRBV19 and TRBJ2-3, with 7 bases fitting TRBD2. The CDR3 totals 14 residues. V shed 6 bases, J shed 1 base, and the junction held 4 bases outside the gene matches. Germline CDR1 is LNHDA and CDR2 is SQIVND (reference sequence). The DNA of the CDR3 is TGTGCCAGTAGGCGGGAGCAGGGCACAGATACGCAGTATTTT. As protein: CASRREQGTDTQYF.

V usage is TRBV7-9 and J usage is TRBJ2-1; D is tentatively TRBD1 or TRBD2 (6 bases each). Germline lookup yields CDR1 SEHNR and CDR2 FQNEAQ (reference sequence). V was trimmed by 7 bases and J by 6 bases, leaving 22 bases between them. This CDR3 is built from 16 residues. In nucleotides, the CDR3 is TGTGCCAGCATCCCCGACGGGGGCCGAATCCCCAATGAGCAGTTCTTC. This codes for CASIPDGGRIPNEQFF. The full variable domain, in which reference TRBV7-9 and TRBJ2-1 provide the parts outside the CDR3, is DTGVSQNPRHKITKRGQNVTFRCDPISEHNRLYWYRQTLGQGPEFLTYFQNEAQLEKSRLLSDRFSAERPKGSFSTLEIQRTEQGDSAMYLCASIPDGGRIPNEQFFGPGTRLTVL.

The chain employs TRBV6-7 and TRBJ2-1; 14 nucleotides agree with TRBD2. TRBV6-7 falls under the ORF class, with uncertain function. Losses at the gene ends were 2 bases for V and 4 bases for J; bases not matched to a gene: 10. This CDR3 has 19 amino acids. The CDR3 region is CASSYMGLAGAAWYNEQFF. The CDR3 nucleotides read TGTGCCAGCAGTTACATGGGACTAGCGGGAGCAGCCTGGTACAATGAGCAGTTCTTC.

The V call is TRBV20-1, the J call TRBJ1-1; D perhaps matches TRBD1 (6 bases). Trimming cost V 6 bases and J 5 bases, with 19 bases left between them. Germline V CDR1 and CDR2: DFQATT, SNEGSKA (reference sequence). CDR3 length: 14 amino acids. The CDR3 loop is CSAYKGEGGTEAFF. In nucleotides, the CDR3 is TGCAGTGCCTACAAAGGGGAGGGGGGTACTGAAGCTTTCTTT.

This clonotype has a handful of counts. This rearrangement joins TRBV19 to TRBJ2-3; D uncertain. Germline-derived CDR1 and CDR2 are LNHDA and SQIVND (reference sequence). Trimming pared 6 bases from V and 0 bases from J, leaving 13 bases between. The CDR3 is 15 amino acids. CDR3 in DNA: TGTGCCAGTAGGGGTTCGGGCTCTAGCACAGATACGCAGTATTTT. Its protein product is CASRGSGSSTDTQYF.

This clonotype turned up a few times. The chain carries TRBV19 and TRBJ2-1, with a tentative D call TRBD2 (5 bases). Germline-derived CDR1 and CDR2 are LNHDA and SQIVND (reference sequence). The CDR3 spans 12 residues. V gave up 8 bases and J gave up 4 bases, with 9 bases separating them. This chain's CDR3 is CASRSGYNEQFF. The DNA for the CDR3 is TGTGCCAGTCGGAGCGGTTACAATGAGCAGTTCTTC.

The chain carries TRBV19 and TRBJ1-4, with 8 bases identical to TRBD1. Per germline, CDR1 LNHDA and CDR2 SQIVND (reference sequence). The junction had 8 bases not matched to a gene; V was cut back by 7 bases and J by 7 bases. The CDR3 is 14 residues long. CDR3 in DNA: TGTGCCAGTAACCCGGGGACAGGCCGTGAAAAACTGTTTTTT. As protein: CASNPGTGREKLFF.

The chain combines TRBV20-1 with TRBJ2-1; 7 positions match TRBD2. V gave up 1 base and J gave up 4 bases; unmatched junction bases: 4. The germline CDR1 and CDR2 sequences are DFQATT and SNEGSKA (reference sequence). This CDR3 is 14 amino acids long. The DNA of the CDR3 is TGCAGTGCTAGAGGAGCTAGCGGTTACAATGAGCAGTTCTTC. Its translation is CSARGASGYNEQFF.

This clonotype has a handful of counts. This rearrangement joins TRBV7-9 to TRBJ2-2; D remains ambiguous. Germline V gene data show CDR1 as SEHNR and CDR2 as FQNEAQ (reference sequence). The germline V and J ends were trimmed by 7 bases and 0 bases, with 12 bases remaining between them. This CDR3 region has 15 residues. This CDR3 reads CASTHGKTNTGELFF. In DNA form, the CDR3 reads TGTGCCAGCACACACGGCAAAACGAACACCGGGGAGCTGTTTTTT.

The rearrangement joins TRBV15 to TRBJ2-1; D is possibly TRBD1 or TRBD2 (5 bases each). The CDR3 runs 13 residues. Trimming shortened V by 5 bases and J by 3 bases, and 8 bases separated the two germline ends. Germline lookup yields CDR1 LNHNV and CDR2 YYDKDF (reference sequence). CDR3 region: CATSEGFYNEQFF. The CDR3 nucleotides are TGTGCCACCAGCGAGGGGTTCTACAATGAGCAGTTCTTC.

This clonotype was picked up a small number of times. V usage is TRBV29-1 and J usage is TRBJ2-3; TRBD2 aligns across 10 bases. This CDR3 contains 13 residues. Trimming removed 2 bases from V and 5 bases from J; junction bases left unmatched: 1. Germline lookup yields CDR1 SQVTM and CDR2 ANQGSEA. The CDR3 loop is CSVERLAGDTQYF. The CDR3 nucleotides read TGCAGCGTTGAAAGACTAGCGGGAGATACGCAGTATTTT.

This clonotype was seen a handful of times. The CDR3 coding sequence is TGTGCCAGCAGTTCTAAGGGAAGACAGACCTACAATGAGCAGTTCTTC. Protein sequence: CASSSKGRQTYNEQFF. The V gene is TRBV7-2, the J gene TRBJ2-1, with a tentative D call TRBD1 (5 bases). Trimming took 6 bases from V and 2 from J, leaving 17 bases between them. This CDR3 comprises 16 residues. Germline CDR1 reads SGHTA; CDR2 reads FQGNSA.

The CDR3 protein is CATRGSGSASYNEQFF. The CDR3 bases are TGTGCCACCCGGGGCAGCGGGAGTGCCTCCTACAATGAGCAGTTCTTC. The chain links TRBV19 to TRBJ2-1; 8 bases map to TRBD2. Per germline, CDR1 LNHDA and CDR2 SQIVND (reference sequence). Germline trimming cut 10 bases from V and 0 bases from J; bases unmatched to any gene: 11. The CDR3 extends over 16 amino acids.

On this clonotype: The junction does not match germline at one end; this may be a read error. The CDR3 DNA reads TGCTGTGCTAGAGATCTCGGCGGGAGGGCCCACAATGAGCAGTTCTTC. Amino acids: CCARDLGGRAHNEQFF. The V and J genes are TRBV20-1 and TRBJ2-1, with TRBD2 identical over 9 bases. CDR3 length equals 16 residues. Germline V gene sequence: CDR1 DFQATT, CDR2 SNEGSKA (reference sequence).

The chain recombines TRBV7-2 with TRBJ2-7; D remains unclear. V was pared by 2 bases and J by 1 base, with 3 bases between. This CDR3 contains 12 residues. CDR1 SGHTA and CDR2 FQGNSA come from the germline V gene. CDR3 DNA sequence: TGTGCCAGCAGCTTAATATCCTACGAGCAGTACTTC. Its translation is CASSLISYEQYF.

The chain's CDR3 is CASSPPGSPIEQYF. CDR3 in DNA: TGTGCCAGCTCACCACCCGGGTCTCCTATCGAGCAGTACTTC. The gene calls are TRBV18 and TRBJ2-7; D uncertain. Germline V gives CDR1 KGHSH, CDR2 LQKENI. V lost 0 bases, J lost 6 bases, and 12 bases lay in between. The CDR3 loop spans 14 amino acids.

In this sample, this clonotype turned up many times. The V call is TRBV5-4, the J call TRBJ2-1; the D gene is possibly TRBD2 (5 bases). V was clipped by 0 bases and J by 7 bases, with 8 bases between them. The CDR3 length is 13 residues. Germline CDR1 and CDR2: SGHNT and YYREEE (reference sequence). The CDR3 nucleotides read TGTGCCAGCAGCTTGGTCGGGGAGAATGAGCAGTTCTTC. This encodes CASSLVGENEQFF. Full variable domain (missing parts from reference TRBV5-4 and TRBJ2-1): ETGVTQSPTHLIKTRGQQVTLRCSSQSGHNTVSWYQQALGQGPQFIFQYYREEENGRGNFPPRFSGLQFPNYSSELNVNALELDDSALYLCASSLVGENEQFFGPGTRLTVL.

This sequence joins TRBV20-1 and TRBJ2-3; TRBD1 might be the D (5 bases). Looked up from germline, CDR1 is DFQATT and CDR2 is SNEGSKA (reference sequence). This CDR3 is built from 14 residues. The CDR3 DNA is TGCTTCTGGGGCCGAAGTGGCGGCACAGATACGCAGTATTTT. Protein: CFWGRSGGTDTQYF.

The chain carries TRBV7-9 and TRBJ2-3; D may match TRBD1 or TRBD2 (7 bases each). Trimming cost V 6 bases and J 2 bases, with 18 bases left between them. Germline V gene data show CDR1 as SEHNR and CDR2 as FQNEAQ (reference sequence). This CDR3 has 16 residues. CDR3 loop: CASRKSGTDNTDTQYF. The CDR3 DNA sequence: TGTGCCAGCAGGAAAAGCGGGACAGACAACACAGATACGCAGTATTTT.

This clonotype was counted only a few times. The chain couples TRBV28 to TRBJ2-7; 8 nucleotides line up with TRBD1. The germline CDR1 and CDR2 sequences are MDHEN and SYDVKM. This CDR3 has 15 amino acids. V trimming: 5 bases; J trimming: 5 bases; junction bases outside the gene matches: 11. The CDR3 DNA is TGTGCCAGCAGTCCCCCGACAGGGGCCCCCAACGAGCAGTACTTC. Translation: CASSPPTGAPNEQYF.

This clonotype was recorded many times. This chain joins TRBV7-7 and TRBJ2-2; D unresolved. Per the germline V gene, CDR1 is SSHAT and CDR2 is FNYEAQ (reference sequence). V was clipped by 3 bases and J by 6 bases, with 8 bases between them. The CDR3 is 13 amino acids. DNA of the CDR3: TGTGCCAGCAGCTTCGACCGAGCCGGGGAGCTGTTTTTT. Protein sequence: CASSFDRAGELFF.

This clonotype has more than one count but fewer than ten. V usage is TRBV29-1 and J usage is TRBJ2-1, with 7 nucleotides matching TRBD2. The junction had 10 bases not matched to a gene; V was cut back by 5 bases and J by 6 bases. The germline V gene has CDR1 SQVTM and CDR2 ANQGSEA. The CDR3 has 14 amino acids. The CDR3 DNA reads TGCAGCGTTACAGATTCGGGAGGCCCCAATGAGCAGTTCTTC. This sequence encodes CSVTDSGGPNEQFF.

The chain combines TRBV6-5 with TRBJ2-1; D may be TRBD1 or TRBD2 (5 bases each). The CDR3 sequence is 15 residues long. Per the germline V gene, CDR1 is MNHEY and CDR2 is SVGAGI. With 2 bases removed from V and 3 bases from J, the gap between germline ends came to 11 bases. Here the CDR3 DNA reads TGTGCCAGCAGTTACGGGGGACCAAGCTACAATGAGCAGTTCTTC. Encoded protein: CASSYGGPSYNEQFF.

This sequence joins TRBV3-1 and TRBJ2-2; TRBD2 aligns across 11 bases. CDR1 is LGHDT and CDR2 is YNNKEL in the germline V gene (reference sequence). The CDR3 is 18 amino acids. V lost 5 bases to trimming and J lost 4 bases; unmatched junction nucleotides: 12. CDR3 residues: CASSKRTSGRGVTGELFF. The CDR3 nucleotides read TGTGCCAGCAGCAAACGAACTAGCGGGAGAGGAGTCACCGGGGAGCTGTTTTTT.

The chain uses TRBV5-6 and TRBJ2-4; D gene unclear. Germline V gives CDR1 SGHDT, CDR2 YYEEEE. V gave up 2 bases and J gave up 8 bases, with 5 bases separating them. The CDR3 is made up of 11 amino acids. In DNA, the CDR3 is TGTGCCAGCAGCTTATACGACATTCAGTACTTC. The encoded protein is CASSLYDIQYF.

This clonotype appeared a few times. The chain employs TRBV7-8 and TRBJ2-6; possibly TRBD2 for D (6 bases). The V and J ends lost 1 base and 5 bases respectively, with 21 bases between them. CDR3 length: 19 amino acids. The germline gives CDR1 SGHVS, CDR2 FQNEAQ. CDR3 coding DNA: TGTGCCAGCAGCTTAGTGGGTAGCGGATCCTCTGGTTGGGCCAACGTCCTGACTTTC. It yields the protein CASSLVGSGSSGWANVLTF.

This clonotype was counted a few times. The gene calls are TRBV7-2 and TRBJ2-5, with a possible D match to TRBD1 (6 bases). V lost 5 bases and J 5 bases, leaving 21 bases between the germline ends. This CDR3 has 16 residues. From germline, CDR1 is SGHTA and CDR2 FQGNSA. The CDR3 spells CASSTSRAGVRETQYF. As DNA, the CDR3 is TGTGCCAGCAGCACGTCTAGGGCAGGGGTGCGGGAGACCCAGTACTTC.

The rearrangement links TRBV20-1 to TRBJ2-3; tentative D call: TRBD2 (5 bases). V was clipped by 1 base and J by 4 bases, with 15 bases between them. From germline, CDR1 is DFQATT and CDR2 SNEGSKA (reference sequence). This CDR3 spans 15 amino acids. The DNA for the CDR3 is TGCAGTGCTAGAGTGGTAGCGTCTGGGGCAGATACGCAGTATTTT. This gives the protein CSARVVASGADTQYF.

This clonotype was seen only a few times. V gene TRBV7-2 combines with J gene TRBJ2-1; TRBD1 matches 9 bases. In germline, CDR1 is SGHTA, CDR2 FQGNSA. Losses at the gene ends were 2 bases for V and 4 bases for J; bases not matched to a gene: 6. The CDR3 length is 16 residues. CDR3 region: CASSLRTGAMYNEQFF. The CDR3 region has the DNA TGTGCCAGCAGCTTAAGGACAGGGGCCATGTACAATGAGCAGTTCTTC.